This TCR beta chain was obtained from a study of T cells in tumors after PD-1 blockade. Study details: Some patients also took daily vismodegib 150 mg during anti-PD-1 treatment.

The repertoire was sequenced with immunoSEQ multiplex PCR; TCRdb's copy has only in-frame clones and lacks some. The sample contains around 60,000 clones, around three quarters of which appear only once. The germline V gene has CDR1 SQVTM and CDR2 ANQGSEA. V was pared by 4 bases and J by 4 bases, with 8 bases between. CDR3 length: 12 residues. The clonotype originates from a human donor with basal cell carcinoma. The material was PBMCs, obtained before anti-PD-1 treatment. V and J are TRBV29-1 and TRBJ1-3; D not resolved. CDR3 DNA: TGCAGCGTTGGTTCCACGGGAAACACCATATATTTT. Protein sequence: CSVGSTGNTIYF.